A selection of T cell receptor beta chains follows, all from one sample in a study of CD8 T cells in Susac syndrome. TCRdb passed the immunoSEQ multiplex PCR reads through MiXCR, listing each CDR3 protein once. Of under 200,000 distinct CDR3 sequences in the sample, about 95% were seen once. The sequencing sample was made of CD8+ T cells from PBMCs. These receptors came from a human donor with multiple sclerosis. Both conserved end residues are part of each CDR3. The order of the fields is clone size, J gene, V gene, CDR3 protein. Size is omitted from some rows. Given values are once, few, many or a class for expanded clones.

NA TRBJ2-5 TRBV12-5 CASGYSTRVRTQYF
once TRBJ2-3 TRBV5-1 CASSLSRGPDTQYF
NA TRBJ2-1 TRBV6-6 CASSYLGLARGFF
NA TRBJ2-7 TRBV11-2 CASSSLIIDEQYF
NA TRBJ2-7 TRBV27 CASSWTGKQYF
NA TRBJ2-7 TRBV29-1 CSGRDVSSYEQYF
NA TRBJ2-1 TRBV7-9 CASSSILTDNEQFF
NA TRBJ2-5 TRBV2 CASSAGAETQYF
NA TRBJ2-5 TRBV7-2 CASSYTSILETQYF
NA TRBJ1-2 TRBV20-1 CSARPGAGYTF
NA TRBJ2-1 TRBV20-1 CSASPTVLAVAVNEQFF
NA TRBJ2-1 TRBV29-1 CSSTGMTYNEQFF
NA TRBJ2-1 TRBV27 CASSDGTSGVNEQFF
NA TRBJ2-5 TRBV25-1 CASGTGATQYF
few TRBJ2-1 TRBV12-3/TRBV12-4 CASSSPGQAYNEQFF
NA TRBJ1-1 TRBV7-9 CASSLALLGHGAFF
NA TRBJ2-3 TRBV24-1 CATSGSDSLGGTDTQYF
NA TRBJ1-2 TRBV5-1 CASRGSGTGNYGYTF
NA TRBJ2-1 TRBV4-1 CASNLGGSYNEQFF
NA TRBJ1-2 TRBV10-3 CAISAIGQGGEANYGYTF
NA TRBJ1-6 TRBV27 CASTLGGAGSPLHF
NA TRBJ1-2 TRBV30 CAWSDGPGPNYGYTF
NA TRBJ2-7 TRBV7-6 CASSLLIGGGHEQYF
NA TRBJ2-2 TRBV4-2 CASSQLREPGELFF
NA TRBJ2-6 TRBV28 CASVTAGANVLTF
NA TRBJ2-2 TRBV20-1 CSARAGEMLPGELFF
NA TRBJ2-3 TRBV12-3/TRBV12-4 CASSFTTSTDTQYF
NA TRBJ2-5 TRBV7-7 CASSLKVVGPQSEETQYF
NA TRBJ2-1 TRBV12-3/TRBV12-4 CASRPGTGYNEQFF
NA TRBJ2-1 TRBV29-1 CSVRPYNEQFF
few TRBJ1-2 TRBV2 CASSGRGYTF
NA TRBJ2-3 TRBV6-6 CASTGGPDTQYF
NA TRBJ2-3 TRBV4-1 CASSQTPSRADTQYF
NA TRBJ1-5 TRBV7-9 CASSPPGVSNQPQHF
NA TRBJ1-2 TRBV7-9 CASPMAGPNYGYTF
NA TRBJ2-1 TRBV3-1 CASSQVRGGGNEQFF
NA TRBJ1-1 TRBV7-9 CASSPKLANTEAFF